These 7 T cell receptor beta chains were all obtained from the same sample, sequenced in a study of regulatory T cells in long-lasting Graves disease. CDR3 regions were amplified by Arm-PCR using iRepertoire HTBI primers to build TCR beta libraries. MiXCR, run by TCRdb on the multiplex PCR reads, gives a single entry per CDR3 protein. The sample shows 410,000 or so distinct CDR3 sequences, under 15% of them seen only once. Time point noted: newly diagnosed GD, antithyroid drugs for less than 3 months. With RNA extracted from PBMCs as input, the TCR library was made. This same sample was also taken into another study, of T cells in Graves' hyperthyroidism and ophthalmopathy.

Sequenced material: peripheral blood mononuclear cells (PBMCs), taken at new diagnosis, from a patient treated with antithyroid drugs. These receptors originate from a woman aged 25 to 39 with Graves disease.

This chain connects TRBV29-1 to TRBJ2-3, with 7 bases lining up with TRBD1. Unmatched junction bases numbered 12, after V lost 1 base and J lost 2 bases. Germline V gene lookup returns CDR1 SQVTM and CDR2 ANQGSEA. This CDR3 has 17 residues. CDR3 bases: TGCAGCGTTGAAGCCACACCATCAAGGGGGCCCACAGATACGCAGTATTTT. Its protein is CSVEATPSRGPTDTQYF.

This clonotype has at least ten counts. The rearrangement joins TRBV30 to TRBJ2-1; the match to TRBD2 covers 10 bases. The V and J ends lost 4 bases and 8 bases, in that order; junction bases with no gene match: 5. Looked up from germline, CDR1 is GTSNPN and CDR2 is SVGIG (reference sequence). CDR3 length: 13 amino acids. For the CDR3, the DNA is TGTGCCTGGACCCTAGCGGGAGTAGATGAGCAGTTCTTC. The encoded protein is CAWTLAGVDEQFF.

This clonotype has at least ten counts. This chain connects TRBV18 to TRBJ1-5; 8 bases are a match to TRBD1. Germline V gene data show CDR1 as KGHSH and CDR2 as LQKENI. The CDR3 has 14 amino acids. V lost 4 bases and J lost 5; bases outside the gene matches: 4. The CDR3 bases are TGTGCCAGCTCACGGGAGGACAGGGATCAGCCCCAGCATTTT. Encoded protein: CASSREDRDQPQHF.

The chain is built from TRBV12-3 or TRBV12-4 and TRBJ1-2; the D is unclear. V gave up 7 bases and J gave up 7 bases, with 10 bases separating them. The CDR3 totals 11 residues. The CDR3 nucleotides are TGTGCCAGCACCTTTCAAGGTGGCTACACCTTC. The encoded protein is CASTFQGGYTF.

The chain employs TRBV19 and TRBJ2-7; 9 nucleotides line up with TRBD1. Losses at the gene ends were 4 bases for V and 3 bases for J; bases not matched to a gene: 7. This CDR3 comprises 15 residues. Per the germline V gene, CDR1 is LNHDA and CDR2 is SQIVND (reference sequence). This chain's CDR3 is CASSTQGAQSYEQYF. CDR3 coding DNA: TGTGCCAGTAGTACACAGGGGGCGCAGAGCTACGAGCAGTACTTC.

This chain connects TRBV7-3 to TRBJ1-1; D is ambiguous. CDR1 is SGHTA, CDR2 FQGTGA, per germline. V lost 6 bases, J lost 1 base, and 9 bases lay in between. This CDR3 comprises 13 residues. The CDR3 DNA reads TGTGCCAGCAGAACCGGGAAGAACACTGAAGCTTTCTTT. Protein sequence: CASRTGKNTEAFF.

The chain links TRBV19 to TRBJ1-5; the D gene is possibly TRBD1 (5 bases). Trimming cost V 2 bases and J 1 base, with 21 bases left between them. The V gene's germline CDR1 is LNHDA and CDR2 SQIVND (reference sequence). This CDR3 contains 19 residues. In nucleotides, the CDR3 is TGTGCCAGTAGTATATCTCCTGGAACGGGGACCGCAAGCAATCAGCCCCAGCATTTT. It yields the protein CASSISPGTGTASNQPQHF.